This T cell receptor beta chain was retrieved from a study of blood T cell repertoires in COVID-19. CDR3 length: 14 amino acids. The germline CDR1 and CDR2 sequences are PRHDT and FYEKMQ (reference sequence). V lost 3 bases and J lost 7; bases outside the gene matches: 3. Sequencing was performed with immunoSEQ multiplex PCR; in TCRdb, only in-frame clones are kept and a portion is missing. The table includes about 81,000 clones, approximately 86% detected once. The receptor was isolated from a woman older than 75 with acute or convalescent COVID-19. The chain joins TRBV13 to TRBJ1-6; 7 bases align to TRBD1. The sequenced material came from peripheral blood. The CDR3 reads CASSFGQANSPLHF. CDR3 nucleotide sequence: TGTGCCAGCAGCTTTGGACAGGCGAATTCACCCCTCCACTTT.